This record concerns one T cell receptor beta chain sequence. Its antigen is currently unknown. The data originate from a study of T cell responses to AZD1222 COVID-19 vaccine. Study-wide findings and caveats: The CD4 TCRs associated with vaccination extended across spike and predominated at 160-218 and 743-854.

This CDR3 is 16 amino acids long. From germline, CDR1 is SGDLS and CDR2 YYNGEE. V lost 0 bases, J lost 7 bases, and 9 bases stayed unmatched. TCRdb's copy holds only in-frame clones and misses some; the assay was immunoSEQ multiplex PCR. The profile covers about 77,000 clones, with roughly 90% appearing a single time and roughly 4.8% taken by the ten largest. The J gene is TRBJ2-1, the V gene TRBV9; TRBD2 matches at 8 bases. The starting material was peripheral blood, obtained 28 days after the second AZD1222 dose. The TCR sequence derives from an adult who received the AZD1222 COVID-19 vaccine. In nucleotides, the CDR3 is TGTGCCAGCAGCGTAGAAGGGACTAGGGAGGCGAATGAGCAGTTCTTC. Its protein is CASSVEGTREANEQFF.